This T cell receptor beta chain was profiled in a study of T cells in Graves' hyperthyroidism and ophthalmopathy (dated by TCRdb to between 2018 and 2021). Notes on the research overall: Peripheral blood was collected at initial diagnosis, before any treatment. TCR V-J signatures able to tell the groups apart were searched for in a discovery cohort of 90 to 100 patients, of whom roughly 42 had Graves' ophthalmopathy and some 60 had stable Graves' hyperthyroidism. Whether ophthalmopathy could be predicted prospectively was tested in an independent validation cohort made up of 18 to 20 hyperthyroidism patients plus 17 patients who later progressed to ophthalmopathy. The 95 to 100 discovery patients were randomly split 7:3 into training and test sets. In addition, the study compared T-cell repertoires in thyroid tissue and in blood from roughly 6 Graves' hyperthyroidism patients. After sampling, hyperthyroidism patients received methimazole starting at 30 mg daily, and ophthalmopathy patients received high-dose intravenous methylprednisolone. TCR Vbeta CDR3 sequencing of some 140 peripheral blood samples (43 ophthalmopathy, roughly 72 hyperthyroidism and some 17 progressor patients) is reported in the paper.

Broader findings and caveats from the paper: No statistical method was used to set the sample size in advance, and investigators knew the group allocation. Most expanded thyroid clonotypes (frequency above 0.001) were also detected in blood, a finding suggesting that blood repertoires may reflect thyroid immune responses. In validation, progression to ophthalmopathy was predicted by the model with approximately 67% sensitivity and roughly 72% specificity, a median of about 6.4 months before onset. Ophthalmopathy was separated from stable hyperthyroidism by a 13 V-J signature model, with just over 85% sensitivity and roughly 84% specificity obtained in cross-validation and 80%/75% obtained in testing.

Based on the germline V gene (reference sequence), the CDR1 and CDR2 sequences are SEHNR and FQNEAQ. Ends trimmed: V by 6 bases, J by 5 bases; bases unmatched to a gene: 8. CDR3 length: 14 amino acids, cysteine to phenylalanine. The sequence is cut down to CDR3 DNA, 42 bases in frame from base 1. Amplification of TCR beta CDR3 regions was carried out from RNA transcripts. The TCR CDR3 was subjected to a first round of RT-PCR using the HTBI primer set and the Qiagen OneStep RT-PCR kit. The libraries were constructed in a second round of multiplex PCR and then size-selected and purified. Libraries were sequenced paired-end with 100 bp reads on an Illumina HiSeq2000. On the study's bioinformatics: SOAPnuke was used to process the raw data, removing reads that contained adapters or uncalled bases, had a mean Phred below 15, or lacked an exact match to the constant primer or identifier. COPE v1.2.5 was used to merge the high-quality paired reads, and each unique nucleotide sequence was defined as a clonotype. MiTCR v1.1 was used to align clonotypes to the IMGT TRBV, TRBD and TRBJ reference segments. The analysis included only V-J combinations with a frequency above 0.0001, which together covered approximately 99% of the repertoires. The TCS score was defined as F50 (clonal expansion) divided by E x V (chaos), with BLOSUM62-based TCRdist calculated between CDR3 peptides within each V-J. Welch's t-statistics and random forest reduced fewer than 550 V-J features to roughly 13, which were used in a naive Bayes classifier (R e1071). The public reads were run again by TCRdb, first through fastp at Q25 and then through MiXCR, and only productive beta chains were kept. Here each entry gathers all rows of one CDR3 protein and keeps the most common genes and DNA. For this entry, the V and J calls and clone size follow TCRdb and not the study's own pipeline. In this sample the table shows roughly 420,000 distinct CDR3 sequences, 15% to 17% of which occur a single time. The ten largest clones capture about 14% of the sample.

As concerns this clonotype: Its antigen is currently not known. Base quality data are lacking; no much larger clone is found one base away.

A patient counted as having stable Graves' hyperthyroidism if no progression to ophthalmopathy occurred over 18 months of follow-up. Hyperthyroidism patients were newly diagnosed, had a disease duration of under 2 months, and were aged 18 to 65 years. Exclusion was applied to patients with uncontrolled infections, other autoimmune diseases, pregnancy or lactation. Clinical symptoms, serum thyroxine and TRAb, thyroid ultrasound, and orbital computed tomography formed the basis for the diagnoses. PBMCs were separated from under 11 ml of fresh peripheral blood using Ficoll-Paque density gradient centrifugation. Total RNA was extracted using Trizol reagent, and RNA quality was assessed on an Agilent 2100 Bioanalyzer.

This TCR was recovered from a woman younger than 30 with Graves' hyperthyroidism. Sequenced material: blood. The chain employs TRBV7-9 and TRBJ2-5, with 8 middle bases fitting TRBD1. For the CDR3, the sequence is CASRPPGGAETQYF. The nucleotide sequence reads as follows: TGTGCCAGCAGGCCTCCAGGGGGCGCGGAGACCCAGTACTTC.